The next 8 T cell receptor beta chains were all read from a single sample in a study of blood T cell repertoires in COVID-19. TCRdb's table, derived via immunoSEQ multiplex PCR, lists solely in-frame clones and lacks some. The data hold 150,000 to 200,000 clones, with around 85% observed a single time. The sequenced material came from peripheral blood. These receptors came from a man aged 55 to 70 with acute or convalescent COVID-19.

The rearrangement links TRBV5-1 to TRBJ2-5; tentatively, D is TRBD1 (5 bases). V was clipped by 1 base and J by 4 bases, with 11 bases between them. The germline gives CDR1 SGHRS, CDR2 YFSETQ. The CDR3 is made up of 14 amino acids. The CDR3, as DNA: TGCGCCAGCAGCTTGACAGGCGACCTAGAGACCCAGTACTTC. This codes for CASSLTGDLETQYF.

This chain links TRBV5-4 with TRBJ1-4, with D maybe TRBD1 (6 bases). This CDR3 has 15 amino acids. Trimming took off 3 bases at V and 7 bases at J, with 16 bases between the two ends. In germline, CDR1 is SGHNT, CDR2 YYREEE (reference sequence). The CDR3 loop is CASSSGTHEVEKLFF. The CDR3, as DNA: TGTGCCAGCAGCTCTGGGACACACGAGGTTGAAAAACTGTTTTTT. Combining the CDR3 with reference TRBV5-4 and TRBJ1-4 gives the whole variable domain ETGVTQSPTHLIKTRGQQVTLRCSSQSGHNTVSWYQQALGQGPQFIFQYYREEENGRGNFPPRFSGLQFPNYSSELNVNALELDDSALYLCASSSGTHEVEKLFFGSGTQLSVL.

This sequence joins TRBV9 and TRBJ1-2, with TRBD1 matching over 8 bases. The CDR3 covers 16 residues. Looked up from germline, CDR1 is SGDLS and CDR2 is YYNGEE. V lost 4 bases, J lost 8 bases, and 16 bases stayed unmatched. CDR3 amino acids: CASSTHGTGFIGGYTF. CDR3 coding DNA: TGTGCCAGCAGCACTCACGGGACAGGCTTTATTGGCGGCTACACCTTC.

The chain links TRBV13 to TRBJ1-1; TRBD1 agrees at 8 bases. The CDR3 is 16 amino acids. V lost 3 bases, J lost 0 bases, and 6 bases stayed unmatched. Germline CDR1 and CDR2: PRHDT and FYEKMQ (reference sequence). The CDR3 nucleotides are TGTGCCAGCAGCTTCATCAGGGGGCTTCTGAACACTGAAGCTTTCTTT. This codes for CASSFIRGLLNTEAFF.

The V gene is TRBV5-1, the J gene TRBJ2-3, with 7 bases lining up with TRBD2. Germline CDR1 is SGHRS and CDR2 is YFSETQ. Trimming took 1 base from V and 2 from J; bases not matched to a gene: 4. The length of the CDR3 is 15 residues. This chain's CDR3 is CASSLQAGSTDTQYF. In DNA form, the CDR3 reads TGCGCCAGCAGCTTGCAAGCGGGGTCCACAGATACGCAGTATTTT.

J is TRBJ1-5 and V is TRBV3-1 (or the pseudogene TRBV3-2); D not resolved. The CDR3 is 14 residues long. Trimming removed 4 bases at V and 5 bases at J, with 12 bases between. Germline V CDR1 and CDR2: LGHDT, YNNKEL (reference sequence). The CDR3, as DNA: TGTGCCAGCAGCCCCCTCGGCGGGGATCAGCCCCAGCATTTT. Amino acids: CASSPLGGDQPQHF.

The chain couples TRBV7-2 to TRBJ1-5, with 10 bases that match TRBD1. The germline gives CDR1 SGHTA, CDR2 FQGNSA. This CDR3 is 14 amino acids long. Trimming at V came to 4 bases and at J to 6 bases, leaving 3 bases not matched to a gene. DNA for the CDR3: TGTGCCAGCAGCTCGGGACAGGGGATTCAGCCCCAGCATTTT. Its translation: CASSSGQGIQPQHF.

This clone was recorded a few times. This CDR3 is CATSGSGFRTGELFF. CDR3 nucleotides: TGTGCCACCAGTGGTAGCGGGTTTCGCACCGGGGAGCTGTTTTTT. The J gene is TRBJ2-2, the V gene TRBV24-1; 7 bases are shared with TRBD2. There are 15 residues in the CDR3. V lost 5 bases to trimming and J lost 4 bases; unmatched junction nucleotides: 6. Germline CDR1 KGHDR, CDR2 SFDVKD.